Listed below are T cell receptor beta chains from one sample, sequenced in a study of blood T cell repertoires in COVID-19. Using immunoSEQ multiplex PCR, the repertoire was profiled, and TCRdb retains in-frame clones only, with some absent. The table records about 110,000 clones, around 83% of them present only once. The sample taken for sequencing was peripheral blood. Receptor source: a woman in her fifties or sixties with COVID-19, enrolled during active disease. CDR3s include the opening cysteine and the closing phenylalanine or tryptophan. Fields, in order: D gene, J gene, clone size, V gene, CDR3 protein, CDR3 DNA. The D gene is left open where the match is weak. Size values are once, few and many counts, or a class for expanded clones, and some rows have none.

>-|TRBJ1-2|-|TRBV24-1
CATSSTAPLNYGYTF
TGTGCCACGTCCTCGACAGCCCCCCTTAACTATGGCTACACCTTC
>TRBD1|TRBJ1-2|-|TRBV19
CASTLDRGERGYTF
TGTGCCAGTACCCTGGACAGGGGAGAACGTGGCTACACCTTC
>-|TRBJ2-7|once|TRBV7-2
CASSRNYDPSDEQYF
TGTGCCAGCAGCCGTAACTACGACCCTAGTGACGAGCAGTACTTC
>TRBD2|TRBJ2-5|-|TRBV4-3
CASSQDLPGGTPETQYF
TGCGCCAGCAGCCAAGATCTTCCGGGGGGGACCCCAGAGACCCAGTACTTC
>-|TRBJ1-5|-|TRBV19
CASSIGQYSNQPQHF
TGTGCCAGTAGTATAGGGCAGTATAGCAATCAGCCCCAGCATTTT
>-|TRBJ2-3|once|TRBV7-3
CASSPQGGAGTDTQYF
TGTGCCAGCAGCCCCCAAGGGGGGGCGGGCACAGATACGCAGTATTTT
>-|TRBJ1-4|-|TRBV19
CASTGRVLNEKLFF
TGTGCCAGTACCGGGCGGGTTTTGAATGAAAAACTGTTTTTT
>-|TRBJ1-2|-|TRBV7-8
CASSPREFYGYTF
TGTGCCAGCAGCCCAAGGGAGTTCTATGGCTACACCTTC
>TRBD2|TRBJ2-1|-|TRBV3-1/TRBV3-2
CASSQDGGTSSDEQFF
TGTGCCAGCAGCCAAGACGGAGGGACTAGCTCGGATGAGCAGTTCTTC
>-|TRBJ1-5|-|TRBV2
CASTPFRRGLVHF
TGTGCCAGCACTCCCTTTCGTAGGGGATTGGTACATTTT
>-|TRBJ1-1|-|TRBV11-1
CASSQQDLNTEAFF
TGTGCCAGCAGCCAACAGGATTTAAACACTGAAGCTTTCTTT
>TRBD2|TRBJ2-1|-|TRBV4-2
CASSQGRSGGPNEQFF
TGTGCCAGCAGCCAAGGAAGGAGCGGGGGGCCCAATGAGCAGTTCTTC
>TRBD2|TRBJ2-7|-|TRBV20-1
CSASKLGLAVSSYEQYF
TGCAGTGCTAGTAAATTGGGACTAGCGGTAAGCTCCTACGAGCAGTACTTC
>TRBD1|TRBJ2-5|-|TRBV6-5
CASSYLTGGETQYF
TGTGCCAGCAGTTACCTGACAGGGGGAGAGACCCAGTACTTC
>-|TRBJ2-2|-|TRBV5-1
CASSFSVPGSRGTGELFF
TGCGCCAGCAGCTTCTCTGTACCCGGGTCGCGGGGCACCGGGGAGCTGTTTTTT
>-|TRBJ1-2|-|TRBV6-8
CASSYPTALGVDYGYTF
TGTGCCAGCAGTTACCCGACTGCCCTCGGTGTGGACTATGGCTACACCTTC
>-|TRBJ1-5|-|TRBV6-2/TRBV6-3
CASSWQGYQPQHF
TGTGCCAGCAGTTGGCAGGGGTATCAGCCCCAGCATTTT
>-|TRBJ1-4|-|TRBV5-6
CASSHNEKLFF
TGTGCCAGCAGCCATAATGAAAAACTGTTTTTT
>TRBD1|TRBJ1-5|few|TRBV10-3
CAISVDREGQPQHF
TGTGCCATCAGTGTCGACAGGGAAGGGCAGCCCCAGCATTTT
>TRBD1|TRBJ1-3|-|TRBV5-6
CASSYRATGGTGNTIYF
TGTGCCAGCAGCTATCGCGCAACAGGGGGCACTGGAAACACCATATATTTT
>-|TRBJ2-2|-|TRBV29-1
CSVVGRGTDTGELFF
TGCAGCGTTGTGGGAAGGGGGACGGATACCGGGGAGCTGTTTTTT
>-|TRBJ1-1|-|TRBV7-8
CASILGGIGAEAFF
TGTGCCAGCATCCTGGGGGGAATAGGGGCTGAAGCTTTCTTT
>TRBD1|TRBJ2-1|-|TRBV16
CASSQSGTGVGENEQFF
TGTGCCAGCAGCCAATCAGGGACAGGGGTTGGCGAGAATGAGCAGTTCTTC
>-|TRBJ1-4|-|TRBV15
CATSRDRRENEKLFF
TGTGCCACCAGCAGAGATCGGCGGGAAAATGAAAAACTGTTTTTT
>-|TRBJ1-2|-|TRBV4-3
CASSQDPLTFETMATPFF
TGCGCCAGCAGCCAAGATCCCTTAACCTTCGAAACTATGGCTACACCGTTCTTC
>-|TRBJ1-5|-|TRBV5-5
CASSLQGMNQPQHF
TGTGCCAGCAGCTTACAGGGAATGAATCAGCCCCAGCATTTT
>-|TRBJ1-5|-|TRBV6-5
CASSYPTGDRPQHF
TGTGCCAGCAGTTACCCCACCGGGGATCGGCCCCAGCATTTT
>-|TRBJ1-4|-|TRBV3-1/TRBV3-2
CASSQVDGQLFF
TGTGCCAGCAGCCAAGTTGATGGCCAACTGTTTTTT
>-|TRBJ1-6|-|TRBV7-3
CASSLTTRTALHF
TGTGCCAGCAGCTTAACGACACGCACGGCCCTCCACTTT
>TRBD1|TRBJ1-2|-|TRBV18
CASSPPRVTGGGYGYTF
TGTGCCAGCTCACCACCGAGAGTGACAGGGGGGGGCTATGGCTACACCTTC
>TRBD2|TRBJ2-1|-|TRBV6-2/TRBV6-3
CASSYSPRGGVYNEQFF
TGTGCCAGCAGTTACTCGCCCCGGGGGGGCGTTTACAATGAGCAGTTCTTC
>-|TRBJ1-1|-|TRBV18
CASSPPSKSGTEAFF
TGTGCCAGCTCACCACCCTCGAAATCAGGGACTGAAGCTTTCTTT
>TRBD1|TRBJ1-4|-|TRBV6-5
CASSMTGVGEKLFF
TGTGCCAGCAGCATGACAGGGGTTGGGGAAAAACTGTTTTTT
>-|TRBJ1-6|few|TRBV19
CASSIMSSYNSPLHF
TGTGCCAGTAGTATTATGAGCTCCTATAATTCACCCCTCCACTTT
>-|TRBJ1-2|-|TRBV24-1
CATSGTGSRGGYTF
TGTGCCACCAGTGGTACAGGGTCGCGCGGTGGCTACACCTTC
>-|TRBJ2-7|-|TRBV6-6
CASGDTIYEQYF
TGTGCCAGCGGGGACACAATCTACGAGCAGTACTTC
>TRBD2|TRBJ2-2|-|TRBV5-1
CATREGTGELFF
TGCGCCACCCGGGAGGGGACCGGGGAGCTGTTTTTT
>TRBD2|TRBJ2-1|-|TRBV7-3
CASSFGGAQAYNEQFF
TGTGCCAGCAGCTTCGGGGGGGCTCAAGCATACAATGAGCAGTTCTTC
>-|TRBJ1-3|-|TRBV5-1
CASRTGSSGNTIYF
TGCGCCAGCAGAACAGGGAGCTCTGGAAACACCATATATTTT
>-|TRBJ1-1|-|TRBV2
CASSAFLNTEAFF
TGTGCCAGCAGTGCTTTCCTGAACACTGAAGCTTTCTTT
>TRBD1|TRBJ1-4|few|TRBV5-1
CASSSGQGDGSEKLFF
TGCGCCAGCAGCTCTGGACAGGGTGATGGGAGTGAAAAACTGTTTTTT